This T cell receptor beta chain was captured by sequencing in a study of technical replicates of blood from several donors. Assay used: immunoSEQ multiplex PCR; TCRdb lists only in-frame clones, some missing. The sample holds roughly 70,000 clones, roughly 92% seen once. The CDR3 spans 15 residues. Germline V gene data show CDR1 as SGHRS and CDR2 as YFSETQ. With 3 bases clipped from V and 1 base from J, the junction kept 5 bases outside the gene matches. The TCR sequence derives from a human donor in good health. Some clones in this sample may be carry-over from other donors' samples. Sequenced: PBMCs. The chain has TRBV5-1 and TRBJ1-1; 8 bases map to TRBD1. The CDR3 DNA is TGCGCCAGCAGCTCCCAGGGGGCGGGGAACACTGAAGCTTTCTTT. It translates to CASSSQGAGNTEAFF.